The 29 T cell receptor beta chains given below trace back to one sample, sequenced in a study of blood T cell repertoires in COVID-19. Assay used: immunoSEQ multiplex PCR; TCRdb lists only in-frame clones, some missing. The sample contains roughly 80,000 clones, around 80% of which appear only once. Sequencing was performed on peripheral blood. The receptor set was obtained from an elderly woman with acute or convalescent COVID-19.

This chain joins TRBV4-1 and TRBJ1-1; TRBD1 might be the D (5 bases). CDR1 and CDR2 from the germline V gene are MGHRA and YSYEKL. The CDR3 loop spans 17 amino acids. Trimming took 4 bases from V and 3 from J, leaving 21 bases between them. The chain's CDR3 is CASSPERLGAGDTEAFF. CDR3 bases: TGCGCCAGCAGCCCTGAACGACTCGGCGCGGGGGACACTGAAGCTTTCTTT.

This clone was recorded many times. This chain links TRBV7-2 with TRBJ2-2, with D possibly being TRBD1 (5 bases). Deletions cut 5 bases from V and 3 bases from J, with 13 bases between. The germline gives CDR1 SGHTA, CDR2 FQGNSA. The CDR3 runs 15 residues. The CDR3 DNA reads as TGTGCCAGCAGCCACCTGTTGACAGACACCGGGGAGCTGTTTTTT. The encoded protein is CASSHLLTDTGELFF.

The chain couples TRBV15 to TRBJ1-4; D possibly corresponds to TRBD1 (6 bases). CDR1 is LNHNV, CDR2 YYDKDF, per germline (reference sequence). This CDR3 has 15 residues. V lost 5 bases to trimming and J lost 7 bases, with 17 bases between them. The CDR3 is CATSGGGQRVEKLFF. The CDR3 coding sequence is TGTGCCACCAGCGGGGGGGGGCAACGAGTTGAAAAACTGTTTTTT. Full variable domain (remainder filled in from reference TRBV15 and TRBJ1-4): DAMVIQNPRYQVTQFGKPVTLSCSQTLNHNVMYWYQQKSSQAPKLLFHYYDKDFNNEADTPDNFQSRRPNTSFCFLDIRSPGLGDTAMYLCATSGGGQRVEKLFFGSGTQLSVL.

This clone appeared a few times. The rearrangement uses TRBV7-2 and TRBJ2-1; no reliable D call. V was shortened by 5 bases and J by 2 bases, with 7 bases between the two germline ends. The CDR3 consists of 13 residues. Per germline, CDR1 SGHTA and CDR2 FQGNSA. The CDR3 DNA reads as TGTGCCAGCAGCCAACGGGCCTACAATGAGCAGTTCTTC. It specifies CASSQRAYNEQFF.

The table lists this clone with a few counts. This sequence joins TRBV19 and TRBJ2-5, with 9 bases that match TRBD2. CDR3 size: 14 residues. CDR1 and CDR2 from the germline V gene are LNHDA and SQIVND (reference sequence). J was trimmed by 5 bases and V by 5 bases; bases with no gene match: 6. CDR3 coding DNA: TGTGCCAGTAGTCGCGGGGGGGCTGGGGAGACCCAGTACTTC. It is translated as CASSRGGAGETQYF. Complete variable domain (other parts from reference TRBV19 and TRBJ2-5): DGGITQSPKYLFRKEGQNVTLSCEQNLNHDAMYWYRQDPGQGLRLIYYSQIVNDFQKGDIAEGYSVSREKKESFPLTVTSAQKNPTAFYLCASSRGGAGETQYFGPGTRLLVL.

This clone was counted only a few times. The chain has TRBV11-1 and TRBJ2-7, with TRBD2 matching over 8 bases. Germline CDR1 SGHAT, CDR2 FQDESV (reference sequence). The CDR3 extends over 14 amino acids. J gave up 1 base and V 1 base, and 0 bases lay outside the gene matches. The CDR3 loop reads CASSLGGGSYEQYF. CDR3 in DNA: TGTGCCAGCAGCTTAGGCGGGGGGTCCTACGAGCAGTACTTC.

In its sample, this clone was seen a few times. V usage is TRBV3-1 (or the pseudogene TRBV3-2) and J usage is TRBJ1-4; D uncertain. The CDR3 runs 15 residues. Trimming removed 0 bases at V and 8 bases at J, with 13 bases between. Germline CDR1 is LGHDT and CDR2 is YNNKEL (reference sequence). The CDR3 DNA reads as TGTGCCAGCAGCCAAGATGGGAGGAAGGAGGAAAAACTGTTTTTT. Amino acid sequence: CASSQDGRKEEKLFF.

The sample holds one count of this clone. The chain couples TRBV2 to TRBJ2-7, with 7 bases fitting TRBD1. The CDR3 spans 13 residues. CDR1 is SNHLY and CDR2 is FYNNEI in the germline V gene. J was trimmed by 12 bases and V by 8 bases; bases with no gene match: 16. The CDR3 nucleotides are TGTGCCAGCCTCGGGACAGCTACCCGCGGACCGTACTTC. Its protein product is CASLGTATRGPYF.

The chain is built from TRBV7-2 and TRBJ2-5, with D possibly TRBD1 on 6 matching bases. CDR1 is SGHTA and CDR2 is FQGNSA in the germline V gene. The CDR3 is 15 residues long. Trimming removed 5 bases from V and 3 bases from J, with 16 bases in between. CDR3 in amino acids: CASSLRSPGEETQYF. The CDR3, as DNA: TGTGCCAGCAGCCTTAGGAGTCCAGGGGAAGAGACCCAGTACTTC.

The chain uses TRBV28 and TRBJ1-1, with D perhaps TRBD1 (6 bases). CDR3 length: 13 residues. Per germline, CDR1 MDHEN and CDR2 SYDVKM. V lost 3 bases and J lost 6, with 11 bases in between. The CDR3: CASSLLGQSEAFF. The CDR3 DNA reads TGTGCCAGCAGTTTGCTCGGACAGTCTGAAGCTTTCTTT.

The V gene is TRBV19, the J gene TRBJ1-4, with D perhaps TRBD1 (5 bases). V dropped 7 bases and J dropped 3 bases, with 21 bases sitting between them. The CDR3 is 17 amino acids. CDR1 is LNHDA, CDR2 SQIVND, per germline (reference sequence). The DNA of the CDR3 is TGTGCCAGTACCTCATGGGGGGTTCGGGGAGCTAATGAAAAACTGTTTTTT. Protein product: CASTSWGVRGANEKLFF. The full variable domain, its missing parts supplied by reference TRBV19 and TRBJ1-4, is DGGITQSPKYLFRKEGQNVTLSCEQNLNHDAMYWYRQDPGQGLRLIYYSQIVNDFQKGDIAEGYSVSREKKESFPLTVTSAQKNPTAFYLCASTSWGVRGANEKLFFGSGTQLSVL.

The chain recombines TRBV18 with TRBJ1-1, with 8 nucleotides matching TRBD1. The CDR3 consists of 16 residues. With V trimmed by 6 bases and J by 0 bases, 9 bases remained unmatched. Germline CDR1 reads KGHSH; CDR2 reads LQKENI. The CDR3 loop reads CASSPGQVAMNTEAFF. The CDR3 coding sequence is TGTGCCAGCTCTCCGGGACAGGTCGCCATGAACACTGAAGCTTTCTTT.

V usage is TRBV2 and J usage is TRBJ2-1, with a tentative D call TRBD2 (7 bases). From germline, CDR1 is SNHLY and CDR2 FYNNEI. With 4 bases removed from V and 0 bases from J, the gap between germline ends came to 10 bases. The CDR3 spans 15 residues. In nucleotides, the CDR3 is TGTGCCAGCAGTGTAGGGGGGGCCTCCTACAATGAGCAGTTCTTC. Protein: CASSVGGASYNEQFF.

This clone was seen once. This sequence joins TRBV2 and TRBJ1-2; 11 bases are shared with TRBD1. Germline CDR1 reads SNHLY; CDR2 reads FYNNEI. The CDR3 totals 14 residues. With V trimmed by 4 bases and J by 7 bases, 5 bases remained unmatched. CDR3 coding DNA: TGTGCCAGCAGTGTGGACAGGGGGCTTCCTGGCTACACCTTC. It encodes CASSVDRGLPGYTF.

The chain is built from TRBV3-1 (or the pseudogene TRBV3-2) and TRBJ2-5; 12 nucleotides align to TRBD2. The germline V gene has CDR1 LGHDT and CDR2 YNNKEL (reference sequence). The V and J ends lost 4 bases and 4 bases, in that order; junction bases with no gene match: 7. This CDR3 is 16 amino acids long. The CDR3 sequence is CASSLTGGLAGETQYF. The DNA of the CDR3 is TGTGCCAGCAGCCTGACAGGGGGACTAGCGGGAGAGACCCAGTACTTC.

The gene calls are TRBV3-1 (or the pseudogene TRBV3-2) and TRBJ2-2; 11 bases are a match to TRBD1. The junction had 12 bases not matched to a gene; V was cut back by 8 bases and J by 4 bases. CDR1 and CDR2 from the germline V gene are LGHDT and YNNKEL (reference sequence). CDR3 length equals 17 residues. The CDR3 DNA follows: TGTGCCAGCCGTACTTATCGGACAGGGGGCGGCACCGGGGAGCTGTTTTTT. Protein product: CASRTYRTGGGTGELFF.

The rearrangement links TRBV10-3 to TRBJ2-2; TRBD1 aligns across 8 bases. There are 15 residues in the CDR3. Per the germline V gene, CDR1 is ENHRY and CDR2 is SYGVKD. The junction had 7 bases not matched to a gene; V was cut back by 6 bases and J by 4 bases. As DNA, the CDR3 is TGTGCCATCAGACCAGGGGGCGAGGCCACCGGGGAGCTGTTTTTT. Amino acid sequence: CAIRPGGEATGELFF.

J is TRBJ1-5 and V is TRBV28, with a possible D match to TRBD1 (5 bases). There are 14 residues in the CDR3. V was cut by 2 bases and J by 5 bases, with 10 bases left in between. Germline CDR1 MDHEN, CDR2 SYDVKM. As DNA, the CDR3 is TGTGCCAGCAGTTTACCGGGGGGTCATCAGCCCCAGCATTTT. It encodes CASSLPGGHQPQHF.

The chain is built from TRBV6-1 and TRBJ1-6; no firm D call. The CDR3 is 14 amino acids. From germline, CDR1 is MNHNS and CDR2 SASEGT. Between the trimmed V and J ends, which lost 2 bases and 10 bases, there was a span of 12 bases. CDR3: CASSEPGEGSPLHF. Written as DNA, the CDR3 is TGTGCCAGCAGTGAACCCGGAGAGGGATCACCCCTCCACTTT.

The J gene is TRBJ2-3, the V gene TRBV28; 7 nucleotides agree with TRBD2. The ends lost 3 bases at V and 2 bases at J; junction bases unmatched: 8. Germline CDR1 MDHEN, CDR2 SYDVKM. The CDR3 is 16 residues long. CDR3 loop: CASSFRSGGNTDTQYF. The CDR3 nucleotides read TGTGCCAGCAGTTTCCGGTCGGGGGGAAACACAGATACGCAGTATTTT.

The CDR3 DNA reads TGTGCCAGCAGTCAGCGGGAGACAGATACGCAGTATTTT. Its protein is CASSQRETDTQYF. J is TRBJ2-3 and V is TRBV6-5; 8 bases agree with TRBD2. The length of the CDR3 is 13 residues. The V gene end was trimmed by 5 bases and the J gene end by 3 bases; junction bases not matched to a gene: 1. The germline CDR1 and CDR2 sequences are MNHEY and SVGAGI.

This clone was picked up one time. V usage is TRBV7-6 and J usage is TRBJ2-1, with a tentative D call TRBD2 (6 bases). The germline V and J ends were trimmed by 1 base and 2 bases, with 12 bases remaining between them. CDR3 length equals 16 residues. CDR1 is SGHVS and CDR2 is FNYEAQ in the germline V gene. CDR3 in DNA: TGTGCCAGCAGCTTAGTCGGCGGGACTCCCTACAATGAGCAGTTCTTC. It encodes CASSLVGGTPYNEQFF.

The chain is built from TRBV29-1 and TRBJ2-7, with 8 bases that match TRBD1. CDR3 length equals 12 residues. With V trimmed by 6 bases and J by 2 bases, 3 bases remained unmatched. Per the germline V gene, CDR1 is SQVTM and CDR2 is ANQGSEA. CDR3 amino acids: CSVGQATYEQYF. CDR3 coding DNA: TGCAGCGTGGGACAGGCGACCTACGAGCAGTACTTC.

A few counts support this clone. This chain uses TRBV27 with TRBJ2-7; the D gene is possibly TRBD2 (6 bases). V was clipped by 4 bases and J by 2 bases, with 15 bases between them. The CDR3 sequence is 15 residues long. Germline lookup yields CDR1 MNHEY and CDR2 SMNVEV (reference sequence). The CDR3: CASSSLGGTPYEQYF. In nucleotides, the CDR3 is TGTGCCAGCAGTTCCCTCGGGGGAACCCCCTACGAGCAGTACTTC.

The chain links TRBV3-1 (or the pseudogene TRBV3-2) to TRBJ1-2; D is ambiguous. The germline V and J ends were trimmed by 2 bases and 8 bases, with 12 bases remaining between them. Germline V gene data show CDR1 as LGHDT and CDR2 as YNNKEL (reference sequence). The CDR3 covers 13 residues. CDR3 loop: CASSQTREGGYTF. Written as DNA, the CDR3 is TGTGCCAGCAGCCAAACCCGGGAAGGCGGCTACACCTTC.

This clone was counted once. Written as DNA, the CDR3 is TGCGCCAGCAGCCAAGATCATGATAGCGGGAGCTCTCCCGGGGAGCTGTTTTTT. Its protein product is CASSQDHDSGSSPGELFF. The chain uses TRBV4-3 and TRBJ2-2; 9 bases align to TRBD2. Losses at the gene ends were 0 bases for V and 6 bases for J; bases not matched to a gene: 11. This CDR3 region has 18 residues. CDR1 and CDR2 (germline): LGHNA, YSLEER.

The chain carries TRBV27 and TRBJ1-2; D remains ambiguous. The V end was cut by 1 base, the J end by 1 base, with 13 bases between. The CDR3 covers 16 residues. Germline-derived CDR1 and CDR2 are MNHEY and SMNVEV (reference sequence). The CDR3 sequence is CASSLLGVGYNYGYTF. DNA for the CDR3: TGTGCCAGCAGTTTATTGGGAGTCGGGTATAACTATGGCTACACCTTC.

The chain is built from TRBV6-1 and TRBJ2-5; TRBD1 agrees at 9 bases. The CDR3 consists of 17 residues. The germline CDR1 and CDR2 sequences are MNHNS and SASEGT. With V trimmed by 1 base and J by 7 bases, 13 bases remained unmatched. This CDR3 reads CASSEVPGQGPYVTQYF. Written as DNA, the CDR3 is TGTGCCAGCAGTGAAGTTCCGGGACAGGGCCCTTATGTGACCCAGTACTTC.

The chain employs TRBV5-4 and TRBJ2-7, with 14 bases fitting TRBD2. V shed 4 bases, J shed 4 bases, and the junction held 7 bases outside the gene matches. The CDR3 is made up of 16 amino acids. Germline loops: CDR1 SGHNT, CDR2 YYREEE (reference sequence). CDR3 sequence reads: CASSQGLAGDGYEQYF. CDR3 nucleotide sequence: TGTGCCAGCAGCCAGGGACTAGCGGGAGATGGGTACGAGCAGTACTTC.